One sample yielded the 24 T cell receptor beta chains listed below, sequenced in a study of OX40 agonist ivuxolimab in advanced cancers. Method: immunoSEQ multiplex PCR; TCRdb's copy keeps in-frame clones and lacks some. The table records tens of thousands of clones, 80% to 90% of them present only once. Sequenced here: CD4+ or CD8+ T cells sorted from blood, sampled in a trial of the OX40 agonist ivuxolimab. Every receptor here comes from an adult with an advanced solid tumor such as melanoma, head and neck, liver or kidney cancer.

The sample holds a few counts of this clone. This chain joins TRBV7-7 and TRBJ2-7, with D maybe TRBD2 (5 bases). The CDR3 has 15 residues. Trimming removed 5 bases from V and 3 bases from J, with 17 bases in between. From germline, CDR1 is SSHAT and CDR2 FNYEAQ (reference sequence). The CDR3 bases are TGTGCCAGCAGCCCTTTTGGAGGAGGCATCTACGAGCAGTACTTC. Amino acids: CASSPFGGGIYEQYF.

The chain employs TRBV9 and TRBJ2-7; no definite D call. Trimming left V 3 bases short and J 4 bases short, with 11 bases between. The CDR3 is 13 amino acids. The germline V gene has CDR1 SGDLS and CDR2 YYNGEE. The DNA of the CDR3 is TGTGCCAGCAGCGCAACAGTAGGGTACGAGCAGTACTTC. Translating it yields CASSATVGYEQYF. The entire variable domain, with the rest obtained from reference TRBV9 and TRBJ2-7, is as follows: DSGVTQTPKHLITATGQRVTLRCSPRSGDLSVYWYQQSLDQGLQFLIQYYNGEERAKGNILERFSAQQFPDLHSELNLSSLELGDSALYFCASSATVGYEQYFGPGTRLTVT.

V and J are TRBV5-1 and TRBJ2-7; D is ambiguous. CDR3 length: 15 residues. V dropped 2 bases and J dropped 0 bases, with 12 bases sitting between them. Germline CDR1 is SGHRS and CDR2 is YFSETQ. As DNA, the CDR3 is TGCGCCAGCAGCTTCAACCAAGAGTCCTCCTACGAGCAGTACTTC. Residues: CASSFNQESSYEQYF.

The V and J genes are TRBV30 and TRBJ1-4; TRBD1 is a possible D gene (6 bases). CDR1 GTSNPN and CDR2 SVGIG come from the germline V gene (reference sequence). V lost 1 base, J lost 2 bases, and 8 bases lay in between. CDR3 length: 14 residues. The CDR3 spells CAWSGGGTNEKLFF. In DNA, the CDR3 is TGTGCCTGGAGTGGAGGGGGGACTAATGAAAAACTGTTTTTT.

This chain links TRBV14 with TRBJ1-1; D uncertain. The V end lost 1 base, the J end lost 0 bases, and 9 bases lay between the germline ends. Germline values: CDR1 SGHDN, CDR2 FVKESK. The CDR3 runs to 15 residues. CDR3 DNA sequence: TGTGCCAGCAGCCAAGCTGGTCTCATGAACACTGAAGCTTTCTTT. This translates into CASSQAGLMNTEAFF.

The sample holds one count of this clone. The chain carries TRBV5-3 and TRBJ1-6, with D hard to call. TRBV5-3 is given ORF status, its function remaining uncertain. There are 17 residues in the CDR3. Between the trimmed V and J ends, which lost 0 bases and 4 bases, there was a span of 14 bases. CDR3: CARSLENPRAYNSPLHF. CDR3 DNA sequence: TGTGCCAGAAGCTTGGAGAATCCCCGGGCGTATAATTCACCCCTCCACTTT.

The chain joins TRBV27 to TRBJ2-7, with D possibly TRBD1 on 5 matching bases. The CDR3 is made up of 12 amino acids. In germline, CDR1 is MNHEY, CDR2 SMNVEV (reference sequence). The V end was cut by 6 bases, the J end by 6 bases, with 12 bases between. For the CDR3, the DNA is TGTGCCAGCAGCTTAAGGGGCCCCGAGCAGTACTTC. Translation gives CASSLRGPEQYF.

This clone was found once. The chain is built from TRBV5-4 and TRBJ2-1, with TRBD2 identical over 13 bases. Germline V CDR1 and CDR2: SGHNT, YYREEE (reference sequence). V was clipped by 4 bases and J by 7 bases; unmatched bases: 8. This CDR3 is built from 16 residues. The CDR3 sequence: CASSDMTSGRSNEQFF. Here the CDR3 DNA reads TGTGCCAGCAGCGACATGACTAGCGGGAGGTCGAATGAGCAGTTCTTC.

The chain combines TRBV5-4 with TRBJ2-1; D assignment may be TRBD1 or TRBD2 (5 bases each). This CDR3 has 13 amino acids. V was trimmed by 4 bases and J by 8 bases, leaving 13 bases between them. Germline CDR1 SGHNT, CDR2 YYREEE (reference sequence). As DNA, the CDR3 is TGTGCCAGCAGCCTGGGGGAGAGGTATGAGCAGTTCTTC. This translates into CASSLGERYEQFF.

The CDR3 DNA reads as TGTGCCAGCAGTCGGGAGCGGTTTAGCACAGATACGCAGTATTTT. This gives the protein CASSRERFSTDTQYF. The chain uses TRBV25-1 and TRBJ2-3; possibly TRBD2 for D (6 bases). The CDR3 loop spans 15 amino acids. CDR1 and CDR2 (germline): MGHDK, SYGVNS. V lost 5 bases and J 0 bases, leaving 12 bases between the germline ends. The variable domain in full, with the rest retrieved from reference TRBV25-1 and TRBJ2-3, is EADIYQTPRYLVIGTGKKITLECSQTMGHDKMYWYQQDPGMELHLIHYSYGVNSTEKGDLSSESTVSRIRTEHFPLTLESARPSHTSQYLCASSRERFSTDTQYFGPGTRLTVL.

The chain couples TRBV11-1 to TRBJ2-2; D is unresolved. Germline values: CDR1 SGHAT, CDR2 FQDESV (reference sequence). The germline V and J ends were trimmed by 1 base and 1 base, with 4 bases remaining between them. This CDR3 comprises 14 residues. The CDR3 reads CASSLEVNTGELFF. The CDR3, as DNA: TGTGCCAGCAGCTTAGAAGTGAACACCGGGGAGCTGTTTTTT.

CDR3 protein: CASKKPGQLNEKLFF. The CDR3 DNA is TGTGCCAGCAAGAAACCGGGACAGCTTAATGAAAAACTGTTTTTT. The chain is built from TRBV27 and TRBJ1-4; 7 positions match TRBD1. Trimming cost V 7 bases and J 4 bases; bases outside gene matches: 9. Germline V gene lookup returns CDR1 MNHEY and CDR2 SMNVEV (reference sequence). The CDR3 contains 15 residues.

The rearrangement joins TRBV7-3 to TRBJ2-1; possible D gene TRBD1, 7 bases. The germline V gene encodes CDR1 SGHTA and CDR2 FQGTGA. Trimming removed 0 bases at V and 6 bases at J, with 12 bases between. The CDR3 totals 15 residues. The CDR3 DNA sequence: TGTGCCAGCAGCTTAACGGCAGGGGGAGGCAATGAGCAGTTCTTC. Protein: CASSLTAGGGNEQFF.

The rearrangement uses TRBV27 and TRBJ2-4; TRBD1 is a possible D gene (5 bases). Trimming removed 8 bases at V and 1 base at J, with 15 bases between. The CDR3 spans 15 residues. CDR1 and CDR2 from the germline V gene are MNHEY and SMNVEV (reference sequence). CDR3 sequence reads: CASLEEGVAKNIQYF. DNA of the CDR3: TGTGCCAGCCTCGAGGAAGGGGTGGCCAAAAACATTCAGTACTTC.

V gene TRBV30 combines with J gene TRBJ1-2, with D possibly matching TRBD1 (5 bases). The CDR3 spans 13 residues. Looked up from germline, CDR1 is GTSNPN and CDR2 is SVGIG (reference sequence). V shed 5 bases and J shed 0 bases, with 10 bases lying between them. Written as DNA, the CDR3 is TGTGCCTGGGAGGGGTTAACTAACTATGGCTACACCTTC. Protein: CAWEGLTNYGYTF.

CDR3 loop: CASSATGTSTGELFF. The DNA of the CDR3 is TGTGCCAGCTCTGCTACCGGGACTAGCACCGGGGAGCTGTTTTTT. The chain carries TRBV18 and TRBJ2-2; TRBD2 aligns across 8 bases. From germline, CDR1 is KGHSH and CDR2 LQKENI. The CDR3 contains 15 residues. The trim removed 6 bases at V and 4 bases at J, leaving 7 bases unmatched.

V is TRBV27 and J is TRBJ2-7; 14 bases line up with TRBD2. Trimming took 5 bases from V and 4 from J; bases not matched to a gene: 4. From germline, CDR1 is MNHEY and CDR2 SMNVEV (reference sequence). The CDR3 is made up of 15 amino acids. As DNA, the CDR3 is TGTGCCAGCAGTACCTGGACTAGCGGGAGGTACGAGCAGTACTTC. Protein product: CASSTWTSGRYEQYF.

This clone has only a few counts. The rearrangement uses TRBV6-1 and TRBJ2-1; unclear D gene. The CDR3 is 15 residues long. Per germline, CDR1 MNHNS and CDR2 SASEGT. Between the trimmed V and J ends, which lost 8 bases and 5 bases, there was a span of 19 bases. Here the CDR3 DNA reads TGTGCCAGCTTCACTCTTTTGGGCGACCACAATGAGCAGTTCTTC. Amino acids: CASFTLLGDHNEQFF.

The chain joins TRBV7-6 to TRBJ2-5; TRBD1 agrees at 10 bases. The CDR3 is made up of 15 amino acids. J gave up 2 bases and V 5 bases, and 5 bases lay outside the gene matches. The germline V gene has CDR1 SGHVS and CDR2 FNYEAQ. CDR3 coding DNA: TGTGCCAGCAGCCCGGGACAGGGGAAACAAGAGACCCAGTACTTC. Translated: CASSPGQGKQETQYF.

The chain couples TRBV27 to TRBJ2-7; D may be TRBD1 (6 bases). Between the trimmed V and J ends, which lost 8 bases and 4 bases, there was a span of 21 bases. CDR1 and CDR2 (germline): MNHEY, SMNVEV (reference sequence). The CDR3 is made up of 15 amino acids. CDR3 in amino acids: CASRDQGLYVYEQYF. The CDR3 DNA reads as TGTGCCAGCCGGGATCAGGGGCTTTACGTTTACGAGCAGTACTTC.

The chain employs TRBV7-2 and TRBJ1-5; D may be TRBD1 (5 bases). Looked up from germline, CDR1 is SGHTA and CDR2 is FQGNSA. The V end lost 5 bases, the J end lost 0 bases, and 11 bases lay between the germline ends. The CDR3 sequence is 15 residues long. DNA of the CDR3: TGTGCCAGCAGCCCACACAGGAATAGCAATCAGCCCCAGCATTTT. It is translated as CASSPHRNSNQPQHF.

The chain joins TRBV2 to TRBJ2-5, with unresolved D. V dropped 4 bases and J dropped 1 base, with 10 bases sitting between them. The CDR3 is 14 residues long. Germline V lookup: CDR1 SNHLY, CDR2 FYNNEI. The CDR3 here is CASSAPEIQETQYF. The CDR3 DNA sequence: TGTGCCAGCAGTGCCCCCGAGATCCAAGAGACCCAGTACTTC.

The V and J genes are TRBV6-5 and TRBJ2-1; possible D gene TRBD1, 5 bases. Germline CDR1 and CDR2: MNHEY and SVGAGI. Trimming cost V 10 bases and J 10 bases, with 14 bases left between them. The CDR3 consists of 11 residues. CDR3 residues: CATQGGREQFF. CDR3 DNA sequence: TGTGCCACCCAGGGTGGACGGGAGCAGTTCTTC.

The rearrangement joins TRBV2 to TRBJ2-7; 9 bases are shared with TRBD2. The trim removed 4 bases at V and 5 bases at J, leaving 6 bases unmatched. Germline assignment: CDR1 SNHLY and CDR2 FYNNEI. The CDR3 spans 14 residues. The CDR3 bases are TGTGCCAGCAGTGGGAATAGCGGGAGAAACGAGCAGTACTTC. This sequence encodes CASSGNSGRNEQYF. Full variable domain (remainder filled in from reference TRBV2 and TRBJ2-7): EPEVTQTPSHQVTQMGQEVILRCVPISNHLYFYWYRQILGQKVEFLVSFYNNEISEKSEIFDDQFSVERPDGSNFTLKIRSTKLEDSAMYFCASSGNSGRNEQYFGPGTRLTVT.